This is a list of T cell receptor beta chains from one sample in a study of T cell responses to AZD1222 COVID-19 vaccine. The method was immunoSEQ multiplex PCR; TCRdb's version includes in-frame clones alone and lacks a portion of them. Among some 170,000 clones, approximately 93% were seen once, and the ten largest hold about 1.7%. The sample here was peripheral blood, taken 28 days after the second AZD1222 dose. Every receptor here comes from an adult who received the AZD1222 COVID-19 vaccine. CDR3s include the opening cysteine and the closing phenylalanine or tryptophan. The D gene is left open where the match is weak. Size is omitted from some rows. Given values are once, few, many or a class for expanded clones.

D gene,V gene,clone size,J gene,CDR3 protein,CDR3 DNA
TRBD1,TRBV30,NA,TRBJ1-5,CAWAGQGGNQPQHF,TGTGCCTGGGCAGGACAGGGTGGGAATCAGCCCCAGCATTTT
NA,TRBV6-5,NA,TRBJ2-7,CASSSGGRGEQYF,TGTGCCAGCAGCAGTGGGGGTAGGGGCGAGCAGTACTTC
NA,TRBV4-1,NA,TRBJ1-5,CASSQDSAAQPQHF,TGCGCCAGCAGCCAAGACTCAGCGGCTCAGCCCCAGCATTTT
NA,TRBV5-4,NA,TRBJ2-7,CASSSSPRGGDGYEQYF,TGTGCCAGCAGCTCCTCACCCAGGGGAGGGGACGGCTACGAGCAGTACTTC
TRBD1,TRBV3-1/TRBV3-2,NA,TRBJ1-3,CASSPGQGRGISGNTIYF,TGTGCCAGCAGCCCGGGACAGGGAAGAGGGATCTCTGGAAACACCATATATTTT
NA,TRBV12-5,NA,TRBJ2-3,CASGPSGAHTQYF,TGTGCTAGTGGTCCCTCGGGGGCCCATACGCAGTATTTT
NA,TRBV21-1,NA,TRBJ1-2,CASSKLGDTYGYTF,TGTGCCAGCAGCAAACTGGGGGATACCTATGGCTACACCTTC
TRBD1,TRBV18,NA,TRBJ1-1,CASSPRQGAANTEAFF,TGTGCCAGCTCACCCCGACAGGGGGCGGCGAACACTGAAGCTTTCTTT
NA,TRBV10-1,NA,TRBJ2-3,CASSEEPQGDTQYF,TGCGCCAGCAGTGAGGAGCCTCAAGGAGATACGCAGTATTTT
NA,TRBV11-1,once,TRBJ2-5,CASSLGQPQETQYF,TGTGCCAGCAGCTTGGGGCAGCCGCAAGAGACCCAGTACTTC